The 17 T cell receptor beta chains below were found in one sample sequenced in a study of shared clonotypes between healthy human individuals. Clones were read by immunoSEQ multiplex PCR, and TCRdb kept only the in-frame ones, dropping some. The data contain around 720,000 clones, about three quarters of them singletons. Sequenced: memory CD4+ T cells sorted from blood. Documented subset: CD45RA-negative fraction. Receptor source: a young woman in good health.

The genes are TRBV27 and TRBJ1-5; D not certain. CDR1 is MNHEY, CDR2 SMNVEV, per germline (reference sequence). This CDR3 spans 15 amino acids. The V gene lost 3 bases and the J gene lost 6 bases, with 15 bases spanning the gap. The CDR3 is CASSLSSGGSQPQHF. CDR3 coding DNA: TGTGCCAGCAGTTTGAGCTCCGGCGGTAGTCAGCCCCAGCATTTT.

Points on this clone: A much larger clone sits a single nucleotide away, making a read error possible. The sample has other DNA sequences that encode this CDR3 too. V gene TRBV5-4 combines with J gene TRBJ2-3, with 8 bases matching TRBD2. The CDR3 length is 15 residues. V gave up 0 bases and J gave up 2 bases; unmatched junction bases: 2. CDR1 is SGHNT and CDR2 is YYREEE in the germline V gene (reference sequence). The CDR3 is CASSLALAATDTQYF. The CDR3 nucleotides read TGTGCCAGCAGCTTGGCACTAGCGGCCACAGATACGCAGTATTTT.

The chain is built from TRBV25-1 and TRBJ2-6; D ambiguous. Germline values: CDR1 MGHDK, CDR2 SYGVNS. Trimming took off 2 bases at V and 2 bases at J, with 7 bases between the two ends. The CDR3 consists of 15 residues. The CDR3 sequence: CASSEDFTGANVLTF. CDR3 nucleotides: TGTGCCAGCAGTGAAGACTTTACTGGGGCCAACGTCCTGACTTTC.

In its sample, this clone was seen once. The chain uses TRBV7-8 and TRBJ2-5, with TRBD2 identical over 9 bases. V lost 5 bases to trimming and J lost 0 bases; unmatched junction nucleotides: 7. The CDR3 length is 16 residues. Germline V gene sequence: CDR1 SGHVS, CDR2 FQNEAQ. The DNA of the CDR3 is TGTGCCAGCAGCCCGAGACTAGCGGAGAACCAAGAGACCCAGTACTTC. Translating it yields CASSPRLAENQETQYF.

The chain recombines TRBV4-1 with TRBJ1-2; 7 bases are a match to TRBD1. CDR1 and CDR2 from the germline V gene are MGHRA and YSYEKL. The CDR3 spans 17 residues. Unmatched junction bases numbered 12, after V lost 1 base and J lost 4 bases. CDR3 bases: TGCGCCAGCAGCCAAGTCGTCAGGGGGAGTGAAGGCTATGGCTACACCTTC. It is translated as CASSQVVRGSEGYGYTF.

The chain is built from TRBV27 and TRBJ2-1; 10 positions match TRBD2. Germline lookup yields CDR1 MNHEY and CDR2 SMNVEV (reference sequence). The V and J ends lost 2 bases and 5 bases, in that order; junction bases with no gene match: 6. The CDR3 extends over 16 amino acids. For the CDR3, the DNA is TGTGCCAGCAGTTTAAGGCGACTAGCGGGTCACAATGAGCAGTTCTTC. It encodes CASSLRRLAGHNEQFF.

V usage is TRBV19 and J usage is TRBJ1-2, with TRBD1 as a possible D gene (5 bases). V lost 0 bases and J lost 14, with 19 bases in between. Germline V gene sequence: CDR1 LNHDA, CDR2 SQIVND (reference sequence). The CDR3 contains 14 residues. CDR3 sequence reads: CASSIEGTWAAQTF. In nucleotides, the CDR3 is TGTGCCAGTAGTATAGAGGGGACGTGGGCGGCGCAAACCTTC. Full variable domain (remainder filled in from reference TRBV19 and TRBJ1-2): DGGITQSPKYLFRKEGQNVTLSCEQNLNHDAMYWYRQDPGQGLRLIYYSQIVNDFQKGDIAEGYSVSREKKESFPLTVTSAQKNPTAFYLCASSIEGTWAAQTFGSGTRLTVV.

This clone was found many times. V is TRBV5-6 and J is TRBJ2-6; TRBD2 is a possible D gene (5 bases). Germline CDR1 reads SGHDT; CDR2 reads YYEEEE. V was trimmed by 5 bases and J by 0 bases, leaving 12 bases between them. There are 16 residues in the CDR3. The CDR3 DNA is TGTGCCAGCAGTTTGTACGCGGGCTCTGGGGCCAACGTCCTGACTTTC. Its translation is CASSLYAGSGANVLTF.

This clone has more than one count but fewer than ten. CDR3 region: CASSKEAALYYGYTF. For the CDR3, the DNA is TGTGCCAGCAGCAAAGAGGCAGCCCTGTACTATGGCTACACCTTC. The chain is built from TRBV21-1 and TRBJ1-2. TRBV21-1 is listed as a pseudogene. The CDR3 covers 15 residues.

CDR3 residues: CASSFPKDSGDTQYF. In DNA form, the CDR3 reads TGCGCCAGCAGCTTTCCCAAGGACTCAGGAGATACGCAGTATTTT. The chain uses TRBV5-1 and TRBJ2-3; D is perhaps TRBD2 (5 bases). The germline V and J ends were trimmed by 2 bases and 5 bases, with 15 bases remaining between them. CDR3 length equals 15 residues. Per germline, CDR1 SGHRS and CDR2 YFSETQ.

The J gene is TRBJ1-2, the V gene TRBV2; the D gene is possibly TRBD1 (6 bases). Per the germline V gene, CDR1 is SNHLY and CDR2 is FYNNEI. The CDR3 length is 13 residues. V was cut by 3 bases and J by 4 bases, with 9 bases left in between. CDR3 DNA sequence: TGTGCCAGCAGTGATACAGGGTCCTATGGCTACACCTTC. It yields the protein CASSDTGSYGYTF.

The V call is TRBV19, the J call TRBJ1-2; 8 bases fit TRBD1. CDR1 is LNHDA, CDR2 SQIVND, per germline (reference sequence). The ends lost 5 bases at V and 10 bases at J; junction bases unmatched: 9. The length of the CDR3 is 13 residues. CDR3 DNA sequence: TGTGCCAGTAGTTTTCTGGACAGGGCCCACTACACCTTC. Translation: CASSFLDRAHYTF.

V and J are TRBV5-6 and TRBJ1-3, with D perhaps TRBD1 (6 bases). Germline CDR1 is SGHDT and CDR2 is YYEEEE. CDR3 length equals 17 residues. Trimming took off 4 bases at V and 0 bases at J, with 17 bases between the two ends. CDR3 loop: CASSPGRATGSGNTIYF. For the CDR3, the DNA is TGTGCCAGCAGCCCGGGGAGAGCGACAGGCTCTGGAAACACCATATATTTT. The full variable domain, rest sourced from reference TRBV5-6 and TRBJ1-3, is DAGVTQSPTHLIKTRGQQVTLRCSPKSGHDTVSWYQQALGQGPQFIFQYYEEEERQRGNFPDRFSGHQFPNYSSELNVNALLLGDSALYLCASSPGRATGSGNTIYFGEGSWLTVV.

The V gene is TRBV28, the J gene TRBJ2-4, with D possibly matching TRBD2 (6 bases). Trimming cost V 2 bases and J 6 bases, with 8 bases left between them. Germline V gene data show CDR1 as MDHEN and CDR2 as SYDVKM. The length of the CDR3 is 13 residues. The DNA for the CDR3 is TGTGCCAGCAGTTTAGCCGGGAGAAACATTCAGTACTTC. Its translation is CASSLAGRNIQYF.

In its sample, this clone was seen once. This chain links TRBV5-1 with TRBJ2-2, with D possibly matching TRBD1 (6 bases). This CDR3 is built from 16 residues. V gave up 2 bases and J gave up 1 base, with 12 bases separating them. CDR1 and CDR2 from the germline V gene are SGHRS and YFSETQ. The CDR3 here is CASSFRSGQNTGELFF. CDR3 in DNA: TGCGCCAGCAGCTTTAGATCGGGACAGAACACCGGGGAGCTGTTTTTT. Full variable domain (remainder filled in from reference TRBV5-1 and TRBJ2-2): KAGVTQTPRYLIKTRGQQVTLSCSPISGHRSVSWYQQTPGQGLQFLFEYFSETQRNKGNFPGRFSGRQFSNSRSEMNVSTLELGDSALYLCASSFRSGQNTGELFFGEGSRLTVL.

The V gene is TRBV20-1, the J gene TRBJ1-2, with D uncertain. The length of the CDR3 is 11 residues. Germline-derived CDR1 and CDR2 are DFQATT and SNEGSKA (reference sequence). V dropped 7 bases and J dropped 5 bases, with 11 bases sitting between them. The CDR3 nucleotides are TGCAGTGTTAAGGAGGAATATGGCTACACCTTC. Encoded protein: CSVKEEYGYTF.

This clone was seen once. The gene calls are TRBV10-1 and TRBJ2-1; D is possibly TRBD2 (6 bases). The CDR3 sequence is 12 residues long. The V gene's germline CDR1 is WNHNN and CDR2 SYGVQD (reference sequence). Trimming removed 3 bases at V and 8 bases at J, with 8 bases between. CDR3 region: CASSETSHEQFF. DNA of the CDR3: TGCGCCAGCAGTGAAACTAGCCATGAGCAGTTCTTC.